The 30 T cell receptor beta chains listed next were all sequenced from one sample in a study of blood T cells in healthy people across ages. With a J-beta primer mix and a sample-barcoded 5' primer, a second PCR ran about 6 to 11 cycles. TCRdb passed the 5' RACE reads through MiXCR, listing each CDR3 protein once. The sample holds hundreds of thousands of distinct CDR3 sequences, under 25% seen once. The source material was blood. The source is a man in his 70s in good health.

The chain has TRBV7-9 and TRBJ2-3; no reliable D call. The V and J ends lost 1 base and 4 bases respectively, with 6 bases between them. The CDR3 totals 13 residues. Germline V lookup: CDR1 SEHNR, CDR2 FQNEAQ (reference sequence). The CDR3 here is CASSLGIPDTQYF. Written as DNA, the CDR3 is TGTGCCAGCAGCTTAGGAATACCAGATACGCAGTATTTT.

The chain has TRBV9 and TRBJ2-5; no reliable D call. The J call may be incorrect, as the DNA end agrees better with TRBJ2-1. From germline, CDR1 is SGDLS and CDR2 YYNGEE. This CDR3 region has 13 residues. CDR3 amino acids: CATGPGTWGEQFF. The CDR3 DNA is TGTGCCACCGGACCAGGCACCTGGGGTGAGCAGTTCTTC.

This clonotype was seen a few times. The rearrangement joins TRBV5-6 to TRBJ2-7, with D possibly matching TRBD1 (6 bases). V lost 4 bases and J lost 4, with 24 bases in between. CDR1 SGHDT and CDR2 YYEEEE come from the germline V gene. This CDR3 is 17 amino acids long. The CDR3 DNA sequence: TGTGCCAGCAGCCCTTGGTTGGCAGGGGACGAAGCATACGAGCAGTACTTC. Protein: CASSPWLAGDEAYEQYF.

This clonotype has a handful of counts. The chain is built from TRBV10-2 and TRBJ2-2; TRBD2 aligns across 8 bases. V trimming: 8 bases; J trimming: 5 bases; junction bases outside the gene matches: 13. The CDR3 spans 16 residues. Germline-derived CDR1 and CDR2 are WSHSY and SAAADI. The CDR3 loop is CASGRLAGRGTGELFF. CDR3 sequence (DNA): TGCGCCAGCGGGAGGCTAGCGGGTAGAGGTACCGGGGAGCTGTTTTTT.

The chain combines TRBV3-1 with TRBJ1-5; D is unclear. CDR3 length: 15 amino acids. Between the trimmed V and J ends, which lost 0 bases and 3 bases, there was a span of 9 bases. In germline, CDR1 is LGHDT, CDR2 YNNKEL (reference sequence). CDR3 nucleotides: TGTGCCAGCAGCCAAGATACCAGTATCAATCAGCCCCAGCATTTT. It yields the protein CASSQDTSINQPQHF.

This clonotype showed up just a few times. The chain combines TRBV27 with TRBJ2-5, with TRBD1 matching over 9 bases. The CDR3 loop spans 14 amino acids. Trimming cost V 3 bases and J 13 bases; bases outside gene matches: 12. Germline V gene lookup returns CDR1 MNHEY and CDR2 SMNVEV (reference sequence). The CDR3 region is CASSFSNRGLNLYF. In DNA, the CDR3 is TGTGCCAGCAGTTTTTCTAACAGGGGGCTTAATCTGTACTTC.

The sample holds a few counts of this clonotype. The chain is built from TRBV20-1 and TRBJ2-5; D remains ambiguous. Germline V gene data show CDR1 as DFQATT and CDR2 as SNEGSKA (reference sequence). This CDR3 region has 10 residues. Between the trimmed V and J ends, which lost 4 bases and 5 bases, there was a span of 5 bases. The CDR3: CSANGETQYF. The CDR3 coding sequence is TGCAGTGCTAACGGGGAGACCCAGTACTTC.

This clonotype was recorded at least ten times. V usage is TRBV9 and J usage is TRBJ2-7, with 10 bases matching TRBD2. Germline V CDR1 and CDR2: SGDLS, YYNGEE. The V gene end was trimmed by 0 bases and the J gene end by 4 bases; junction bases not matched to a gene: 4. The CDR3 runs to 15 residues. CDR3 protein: CASSVGSSGSYEQYF. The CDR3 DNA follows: TGTGCCAGCAGCGTAGGGTCTAGCGGGAGTTACGAGCAGTACTTC.

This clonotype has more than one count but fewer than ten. CDR3 sequence: CASSSRSTIYTGYNEQFF. The CDR3 DNA sequence: TGCGCCAGCAGCTCGCGCAGCACCATATACACAGGGTACAATGAGCAGTTCTTC. V usage is TRBV4-1 and J usage is TRBJ2-1; perhaps TRBD1 as D (6 bases). CDR1 MGHRA and CDR2 YSYEKL come from the germline V gene. Between the trimmed V and J ends, which lost 5 bases and 4 bases, there was a span of 24 bases. The CDR3 covers 18 residues.

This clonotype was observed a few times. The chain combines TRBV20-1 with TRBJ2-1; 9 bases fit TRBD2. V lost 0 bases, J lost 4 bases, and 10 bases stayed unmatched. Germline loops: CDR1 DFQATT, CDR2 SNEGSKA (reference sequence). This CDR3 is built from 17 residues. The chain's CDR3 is CSARDINSGRGYNEQFF. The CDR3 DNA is TGCAGTGCTAGAGATATAAATAGCGGGAGAGGATACAATGAGCAGTTCTTC.

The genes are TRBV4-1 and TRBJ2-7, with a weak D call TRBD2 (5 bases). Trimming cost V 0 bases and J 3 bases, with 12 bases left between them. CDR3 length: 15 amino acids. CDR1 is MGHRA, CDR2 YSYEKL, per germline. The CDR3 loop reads CASSQEEGLGYEQYF. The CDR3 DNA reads TGCGCCAGCAGCCAAGAAGAGGGCCTAGGCTACGAGCAGTACTTC.

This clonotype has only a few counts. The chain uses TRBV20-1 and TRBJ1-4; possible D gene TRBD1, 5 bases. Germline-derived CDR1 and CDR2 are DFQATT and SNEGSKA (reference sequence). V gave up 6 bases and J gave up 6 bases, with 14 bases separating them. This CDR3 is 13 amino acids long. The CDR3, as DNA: TGCAGTGCCCCTGGGGGAGGGGATGAAAAACTGTTTTTT. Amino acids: CSAPGGGDEKLFF.

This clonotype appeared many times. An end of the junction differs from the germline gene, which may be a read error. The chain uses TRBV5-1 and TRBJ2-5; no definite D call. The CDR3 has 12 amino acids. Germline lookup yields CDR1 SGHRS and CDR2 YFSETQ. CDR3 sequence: CASGLGQETQYF. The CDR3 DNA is TGCGCCAGCGGCTTGGGGCAAGAGACCCAGTACTTC.

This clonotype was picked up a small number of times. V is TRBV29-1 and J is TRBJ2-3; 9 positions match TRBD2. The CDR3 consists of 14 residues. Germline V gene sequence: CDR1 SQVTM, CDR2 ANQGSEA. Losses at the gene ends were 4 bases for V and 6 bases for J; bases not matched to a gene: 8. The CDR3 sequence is CSVVRLAASDTQYF. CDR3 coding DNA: TGCAGCGTTGTGAGACTAGCGGCCTCCGATACGCAGTATTTT.

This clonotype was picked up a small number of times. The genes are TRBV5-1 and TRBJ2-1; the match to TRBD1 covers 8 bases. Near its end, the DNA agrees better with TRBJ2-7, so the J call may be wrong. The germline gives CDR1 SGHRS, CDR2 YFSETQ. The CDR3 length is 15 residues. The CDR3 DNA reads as TGCGCCAGCAGACTGGGCGGGACAGGAAAGTACGAGCAGTACTTC. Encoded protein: CASRLGGTGKYEQYF.

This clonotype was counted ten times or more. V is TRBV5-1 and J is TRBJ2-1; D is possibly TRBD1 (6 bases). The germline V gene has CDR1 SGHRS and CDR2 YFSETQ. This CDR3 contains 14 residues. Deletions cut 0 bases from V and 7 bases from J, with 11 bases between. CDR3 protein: CASSLETGYNEQFF. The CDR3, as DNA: TGCGCCAGCAGCTTGGAAACAGGGTATAATGAGCAGTTCTTC. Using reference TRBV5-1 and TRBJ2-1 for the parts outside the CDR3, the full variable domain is KAGVTQTPRYLIKTRGQQVTLSCSPISGHRSVSWYQQTPGQGLQFLFEYFSETQRNKGNFPGRFSGRQFSNSRSEMNVSTLELGDSALYLCASSLETGYNEQFFGPGTRLTVL.

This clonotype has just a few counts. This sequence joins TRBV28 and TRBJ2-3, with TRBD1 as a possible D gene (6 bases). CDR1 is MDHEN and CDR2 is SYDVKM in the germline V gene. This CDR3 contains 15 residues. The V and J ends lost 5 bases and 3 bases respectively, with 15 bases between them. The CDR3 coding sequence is TGTGCCAGCAGTGTGAACACCCAGGGGACAGATACGCAGTATTTT. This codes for CASSVNTQGTDTQYF.

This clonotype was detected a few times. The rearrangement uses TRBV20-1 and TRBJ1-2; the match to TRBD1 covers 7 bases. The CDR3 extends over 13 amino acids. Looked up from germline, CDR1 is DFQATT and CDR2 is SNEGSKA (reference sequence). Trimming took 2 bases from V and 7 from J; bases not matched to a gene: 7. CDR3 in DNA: TGCAGTGCTAGATTTGAGGGGGCGGGTGGCTACACCTTC. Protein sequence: CSARFEGAGGYTF.

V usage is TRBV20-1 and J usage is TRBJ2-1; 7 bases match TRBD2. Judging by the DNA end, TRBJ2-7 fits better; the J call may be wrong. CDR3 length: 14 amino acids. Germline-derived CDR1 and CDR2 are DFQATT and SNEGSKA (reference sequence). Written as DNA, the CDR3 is TGCAGTGCTAGAGATCCCGGGACTATGGCCGAGCAGTACTTC. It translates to CSARDPGTMAEQYF.

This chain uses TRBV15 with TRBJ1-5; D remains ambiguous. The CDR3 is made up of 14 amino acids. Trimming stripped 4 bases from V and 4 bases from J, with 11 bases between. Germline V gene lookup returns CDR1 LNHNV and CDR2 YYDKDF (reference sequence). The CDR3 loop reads CATSMGTANQPQHF. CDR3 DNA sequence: TGTGCCACCAGCATGGGAACGGCAAATCAGCCCCAGCATTTT.

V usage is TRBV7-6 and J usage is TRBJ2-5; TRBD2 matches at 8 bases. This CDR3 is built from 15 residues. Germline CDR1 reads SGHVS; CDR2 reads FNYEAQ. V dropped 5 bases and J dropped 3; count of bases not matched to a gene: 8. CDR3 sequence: CASSLRGGGKETQYF. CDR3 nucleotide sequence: TGTGCCAGCAGCCTTCGGGGGGGAGGAAAAGAGACCCAGTACTTC.

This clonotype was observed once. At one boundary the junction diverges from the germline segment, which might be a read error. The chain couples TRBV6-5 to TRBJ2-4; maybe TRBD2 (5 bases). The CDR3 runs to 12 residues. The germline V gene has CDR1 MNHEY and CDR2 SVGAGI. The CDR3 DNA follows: TGTGCCACACGGGGTTCCAAAAACATTCAGTCCTTC. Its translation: CATRGSKNIQSF.

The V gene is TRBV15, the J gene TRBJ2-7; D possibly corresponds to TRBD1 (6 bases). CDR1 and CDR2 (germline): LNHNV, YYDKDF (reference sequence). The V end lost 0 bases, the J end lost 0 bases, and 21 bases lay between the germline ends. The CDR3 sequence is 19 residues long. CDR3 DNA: TGTGCCACCAGCAGAGATCTTTCACAGGGACGAAGGAGCTCCTACGAGCAGTACTTC. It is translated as CATSRDLSQGRRSSYEQYF.

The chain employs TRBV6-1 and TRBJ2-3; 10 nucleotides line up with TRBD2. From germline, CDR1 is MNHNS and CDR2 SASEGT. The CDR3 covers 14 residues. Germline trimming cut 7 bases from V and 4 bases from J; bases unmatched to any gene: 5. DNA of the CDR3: TGTGCCAGCACCCTAGCGGGAGTACCAGATACGCAGTATTTT. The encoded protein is CASTLAGVPDTQYF.

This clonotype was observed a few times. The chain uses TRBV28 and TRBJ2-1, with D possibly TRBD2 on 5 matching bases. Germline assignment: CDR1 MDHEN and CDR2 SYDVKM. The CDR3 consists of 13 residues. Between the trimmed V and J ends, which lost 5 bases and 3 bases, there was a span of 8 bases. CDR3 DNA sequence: TGTGCCAGCAGTACTAGTTTCTACAATGAGCAGTTCTTC. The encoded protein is CASSTSFYNEQFF.

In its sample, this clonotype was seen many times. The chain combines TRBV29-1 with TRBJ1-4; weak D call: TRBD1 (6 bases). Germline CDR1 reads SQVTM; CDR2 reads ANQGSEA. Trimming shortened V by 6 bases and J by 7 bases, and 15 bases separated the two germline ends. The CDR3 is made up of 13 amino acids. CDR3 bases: TGCAGCGTAAACAGGGTTGGTTCTGAAAAACTGTTTTTT. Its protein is CSVNRVGSEKLFF. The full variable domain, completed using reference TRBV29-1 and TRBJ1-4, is SAVISQKPSRDICQRGTSLTIQCQVDSQVTMMFWYRQQPGQSLTLIATANQGSEATYESGFVIDKFPISRPNLTFSTLTVSNMSPEDSSIYLCSVNRVGSEKLFFGSGTQLSVL.

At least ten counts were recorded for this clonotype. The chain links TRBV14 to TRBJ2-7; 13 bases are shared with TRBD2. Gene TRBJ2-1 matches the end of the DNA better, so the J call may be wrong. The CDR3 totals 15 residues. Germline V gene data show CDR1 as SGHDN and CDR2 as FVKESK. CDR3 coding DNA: TGTGCCAGCAGCCGAGGACTAGCGGGAGCCAATGAGCAGTTCTTC. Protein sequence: CASSRGLAGANEQFF.

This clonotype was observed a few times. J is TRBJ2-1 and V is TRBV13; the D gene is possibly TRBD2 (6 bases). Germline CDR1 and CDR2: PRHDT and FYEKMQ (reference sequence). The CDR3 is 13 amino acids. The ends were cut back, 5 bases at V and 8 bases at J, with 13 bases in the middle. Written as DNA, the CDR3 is TGTGCCAGCAGCCCCCTAGCGTGGGATGAGCAGTTCTTC. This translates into CASSPLAWDEQFF.

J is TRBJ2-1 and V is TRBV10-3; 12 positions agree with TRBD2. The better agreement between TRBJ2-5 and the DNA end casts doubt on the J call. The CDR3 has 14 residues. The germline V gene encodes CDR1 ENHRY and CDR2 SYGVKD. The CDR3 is CAISLAGGRETQYF. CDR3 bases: TGTGCCATCAGTCTAGCGGGAGGGAGGGAGACCCAGTACTTC.

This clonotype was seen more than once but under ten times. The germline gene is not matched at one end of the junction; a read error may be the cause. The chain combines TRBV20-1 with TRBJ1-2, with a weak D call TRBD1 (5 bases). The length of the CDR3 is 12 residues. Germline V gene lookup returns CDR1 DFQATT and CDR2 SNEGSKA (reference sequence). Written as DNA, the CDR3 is TGCAGTGCTAGAGCAGGGAGGGGTGGCCACACCTTC. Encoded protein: CSARAGRGGHTF.